This T cell receptor (beta chain) stems from a study of T cell responses to AZD1222 COVID-19 vaccine. Overall study findings and caveats: Only a handful of AZD1222 recipients, several in all, had baseline seropositivity. Compared with day 0, the breadth and depth of the Spike-specific TCR repertoire rose significantly after two doses of AZD1222.

Comments on this clone: Its specificity is unknown.

Trimming shortened V by 11 bases and J by 8 bases, and 18 bases separated the two germline ends. The germline gives CDR1 MDHEN, CDR2 SYDVKM. The CDR3 is made up of 13 amino acids. This table comes from immunoSEQ multiplex PCR, and its TCRdb copy is limited to in-frame clones, with some not included. The sample lists about 270,000 clones; approximately 94% were seen once. The rearrangement joins TRBV28 to TRBJ2-2; no definite D call. The sequencing used peripheral blood, collected 28 days after the second AZD1222 dose. The sequence was obtained from an adult who received the AZD1222 COVID-19 vaccine. The CDR3 DNA reads TGTGCCTCAAGGGTAGAGATGGGGGGGGAGCTGTTTTTT. The encoded protein is CASRVEMGGELFF.